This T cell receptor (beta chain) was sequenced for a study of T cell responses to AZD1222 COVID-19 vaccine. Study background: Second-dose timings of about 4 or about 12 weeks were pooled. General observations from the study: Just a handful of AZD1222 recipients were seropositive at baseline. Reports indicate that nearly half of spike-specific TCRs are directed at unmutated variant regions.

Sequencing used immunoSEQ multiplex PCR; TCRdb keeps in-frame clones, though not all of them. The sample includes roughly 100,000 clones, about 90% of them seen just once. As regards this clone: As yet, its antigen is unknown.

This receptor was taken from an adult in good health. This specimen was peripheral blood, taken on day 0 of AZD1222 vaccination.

The CDR3 loop reads CASTKGRGQETQYF. In nucleotides, the CDR3 is TGCGCCAGCACCAAGGGAAGGGGACAAGAGACCCAGTACTTC. This rearrangement joins TRBV5-1 to TRBJ2-5; possibly TRBD1 for D (5 bases). V lost 6 bases and J lost 2, with 14 bases in between. The germline V gene encodes CDR1 SGHRS and CDR2 YFSETQ. The CDR3 sequence is 14 residues long.